The rows below give T cell receptor beta chains drawn from one sample of a study of shared clonotypes between healthy human individuals. TCRdb's copy holds only in-frame clones and misses some; the assay was immunoSEQ multiplex PCR. The top ten clones hold around 0.6% of a sample with under 1,100,000 clones, around three quarters of them seen once. Sample: memory CD4+ T cells from PBMCs. Receptors originate from a man aged 18 to 30 in good health. Some clones in this sample may be carry-over from other donors' samples. CDR3s include the opening cysteine and the closing phenylalanine or tryptophan. Each record gives: J gene, clone size, D gene, CDR3 length, V gene, CDR3 DNA, CDR3 protein. A D gene is named only where the DNA matches it firmly. A row's size may be missing; if present it is once, few, many or a size class.

TRBJ2-3	NA	NA	11	TRBV19	TGTGCCAGTAGTATGGGCAGTACGCAGTATTTT	CASSMGSTQYF
TRBJ1-5	NA	NA	15	TRBV2	TGTGCCAGCAGCCGGGGAGAAGCTGGCAATCAGCTCCAGCATTTT	CASSRGEAGNQLQHF
TRBJ2-1	NA	NA	13	TRBV30	TGTGCCTGGACAGTAGGCTCCTACAATGAGCAGTTCTTC	CAWTVGSYNEQFF
TRBJ2-7	NA	NA	16	TRBV28	TGTGCCGGCAGCCCCCGGGACTTCCGAAGCTCCTACGAGCAGTACTTC	CAGSPRDFRSSYEQYF
TRBJ1-4	NA	NA	14	TRBV30	TGTGCCTGGAGAGGAGCAGGGATAAATGAAAAACTGTTTTTT	CAWRGAGINEKLFF
TRBJ2-3	few	TRBD1	15	TRBV11-1	TGTGCCAGCAGCGGGAGACAGGGACGCACAGATACGCAGTATTTT	CASSGRQGRTDTQYF
TRBJ1-1	NA	NA	11	TRBV20-1	TGCAGTCGGGGGGGGAACACTGAAGCTTTCTTT	CSRGGNTEAFF
TRBJ2-7	NA	NA	14	TRBV6-5	TGTGCCAGCAGTTACGACAGAAAGACCTACGAGCAGTACTTC	CASSYDRKTYEQYF
TRBJ2-1	few	TRBD1	15	TRBV5-1	TGCGCCAGCAGCGCAACCCTGGGACAGATCAATGAGCAGTTCTTC	CASSATLGQINEQFF
TRBJ1-4	NA	NA	16	TRBV7-9	TGTGCCAGCAGCTTAGGTCACGGGGCAGCTAATGAAAAACTGTTTTTT	CASSLGHGAANEKLFF
TRBJ2-3	once	NA	17	TRBV28	TGTGCCAGCAGTTCCGCCCATAACGGCCTAAGCACAGATACGCAGTATTTT	CASSSAHNGLSTDTQYF
TRBJ2-7	NA	NA	13	TRBV30	TGTGCCTGGAGTGACGGCCGGTCCGGCGAGCAGTACTTC	CAWSDGRSGEQYF
TRBJ1-1	NA	TRBD1	14	TRBV6-6	TGTGCCAGCAGATTACAGGGGATGAACACTGAAGCTTTCTTT	CASRLQGMNTEAFF
TRBJ2-7	NA	NA	16	TRBV15	TGTGCCACCAGCAGAGGGCCCTCGACAGGTCCTTACGAGCAGTACTTC	CATSRGPSTGPYEQYF
TRBJ2-3	NA	TRBD2	15	TRBV10-1	TGCGCCAGCAGTAGGACTAGCGGAGTCACAGATACGCAGTATTTT	CASSRTSGVTDTQYF
TRBJ2-7	NA	NA	13	TRBV11-3	TGTGCCAGCAGCTTAATTCTGGGGGGCGAGCAGTACTTC	CASSLILGGEQYF
TRBJ1-4	NA	NA	12	TRBV7-8	TGTGCCAGCAGCTTAGAGGCTGAAAAACTGTTTTTT	CASSLEAEKLFF
TRBJ1-5	once	NA	15	TRBV15	TGTGCCACCAGCAGAGATTGGCAGGGATCTCAGCCCCAGCATTTT	CATSRDWQGSQPQHF
TRBJ1-1	few	NA	13	TRBV21-1	TGTGCCAGCAGCAGGGAGGGGGACACTGAAGCTTTCTTT	CASSREGDTEAFF
TRBJ1-4	once	NA	14	TRBV5-1	TGCGCCAGCAGCTTACAGGTCAACGGTGAAAAACTGTTTTTT	CASSLQVNGEKLFF
TRBJ1-2	NA	NA	15	TRBV10-2	TGCGCCAGCAGTGAAGAATTCCTGACCCCCTATGGCTACACCTTC	CASSEEFLTPYGYTF
TRBJ2-7	once	NA	17	TRBV11-2	TGTGCCAGCAGCCCGAGTCGAGGGGCTCCAGATTTAGTCGAGCAGTACTTC	CASSPSRGAPDLVEQYF
TRBJ1-5	once	NA	15	TRBV28	TGTGCCAGCAGTTTACCGGGTGCTAGCAATCAGCCCCAGCATTTT	CASSLPGASNQPQHF
TRBJ2-1	NA	TRBD2	15	TRBV15	TGTGCCACCAGCATGCGGTCTAGCGGGAGTGGTGAGCAGTTCTTC	CATSMRSSGSGEQFF
TRBJ1-2	NA	TRBD1	13	TRBV6-5	TGTGCCAGCGGGGACAGGGGAGGGTATGGCTACACCTTC	CASGDRGGYGYTF
TRBJ2-7	NA	NA	15	TRBV27	TGTGCCAGCAGTTTATTAGGGGTCTCTTCCTACGAGCAGTACTTC	CASSLLGVSSYEQYF
TRBJ2-3	NA	TRBD2	15	TRBV19	TGTGCCAGTAGTATCACTAGCGGGAGCTGGGATACGCAGTATTTT	CASSITSGSWDTQYF
TRBJ1-1	NA	TRBD1	13	TRBV28	TGTGCCAGCACCAACAGGGGGAACACTGAAGCTTTCTTT	CASTNRGNTEAFF
TRBJ2-7	NA	TRBD1	16	TRBV28	TGTGCCAGCAGCGTCCCGGGACAGGTATATTCCTACGAGCAGTACTTC	CASSVPGQVYSYEQYF
TRBJ2-1	NA	TRBD2	17	TRBV19	TGTGCCAGTAGTATCTCAACTCTAGCGGGGGCATACAATGAGCAGTTCTTC	CASSISTLAGAYNEQFF
TRBJ1-2	few	NA	14	TRBV27	TGTGCCAGCAGTCCTCTGACGGGGAAACAGGGCTACACCTTC	CASSPLTGKQGYTF
TRBJ1-2	NA	NA	13	TRBV19	TGTGCCAGTAGTATGCGGGGTAACTATGGCTACACCTTC	CASSMRGNYGYTF
TRBJ2-7	NA	NA	12	TRBV7-9	TGTGCCAGCAGTGACGGGACAAGAGAGCAGTACTTC	CASSDGTREQYF
TRBJ2-2	few	TRBD2	13	TRBV2	TGTGCCAGCAGGACCACTAGCGGCGGGGAGCTGTTTTTT	CASRTTSGGELFF
TRBJ2-7	once	NA	13	TRBV7-2	TGTGCCAGCAGCTTTTCCCAAGGCAGCGAGCAGTACTTC	CASSFSQGSEQYF
TRBJ2-3	NA	TRBD2	15	TRBV9	TGTGCCAGCAGTCCGGGGGGTAGCCTCACAGATACGCAGTATTTT	CASSPGGSLTDTQYF
TRBJ2-6	NA	NA	20	TRBV28	TGTGCCAGCAGTTCCCTCGCGGGGGACAGGCTCAACTCTGGGGCCAACGTCCTGACTTTC	CASSSLAGDRLNSGANVLTF
TRBJ2-5	NA	NA	12	TRBV7-9	TGTGCCAGCAGCCGGGTAGAAGAGACCCAGTACTTC	CASSRVEETQYF
TRBJ2-1	many	NA	15	TRBV29-1	TGCAGCGTTGAAGATCTTTCAGACAGCTACAATGAGCAGTTCTTC	CSVEDLSDSYNEQFF
TRBJ2-7	NA	NA	15	TRBV6-9	TGTGCCAGCAGATCTCCCGGGACGTCCGACTACGAGCAGTACTTC	CASRSPGTSDYEQYF
TRBJ1-2	NA	NA	14	TRBV19	TGTGCCAGTAGTCCTCGACTCGGGACGGGCGGCTACACCTTC	CASSPRLGTGGYTF
TRBJ1-4	NA	TRBD1	14	TRBV18	TGTGCCAGCACCACCGGGACAGGGTTCGAAAAACTGTTTTTT	CASTTGTGFEKLFF
TRBJ1-1	NA	NA	13	TRBV5-4	TGTGCCAGCAGCTTGATCTATAACACTGAAGCTTTCTTT	CASSLIYNTEAFF
TRBJ2-7	NA	NA	13	TRBV5-1	TGCGCCAGCAGCTTGGATTCGGGGGTCGAGCAGTACTTC	CASSLDSGVEQYF
TRBJ1-2	NA	TRBD1	16	TRBV9	TGTGCCAGCAGCCGAGAGGCAGGGGGCGCGGACTATGGCTACACCTTC	CASSREAGGADYGYTF
TRBJ2-3	few	TRBD2	15	TRBV7-3	TGTGCCAGCAGCTTAGGTTATAGCGGGAGAGATACGCAGTATTTT	CASSLGYSGRDTQYF
TRBJ2-5	few	NA	14	TRBV27	TGTGCCAGCAGTTTATCCTCCCCAGGGGAGACCCAGTACTTC	CASSLSSPGETQYF
TRBJ2-3	NA	NA	13	TRBV11-3	TGTGCCAGCAGCTTAAGAGGTGCAGATACGCAGTATTTT	CASSLRGADTQYF
TRBJ1-2	NA	NA	14	TRBV6-5	TGTGCCAGCAGTACGACGCTACCTCGGGATGGCTACACCTTC	CASSTTLPRDGYTF
TRBJ2-7	NA	TRBD2	14	TRBV7-6	TGTGCCAGCAGCTTGCTAGCGGGAGAAGACGAGCAGTACTTC	CASSLLAGEDEQYF
TRBJ2-6	NA	NA	17	TRBV5-1	TGCGCCAGCAGCTTGCGGGACAAGCAGGGGAGGGCCAACGTCCTGACTTTC	CASSLRDKQGRANVLTF
TRBJ2-7	few	NA	13	TRBV30	TGTGCCTGGAGCGTAAACGGACGGAACAGTGAGTACTTC	CAWSVNGRNSEYF
TRBJ1-5	NA	TRBD1	16	TRBV29-1	TGCAGCGTTGAAGGAAGGGGGGACAGTGTGAATCAGCCCCAGCATTTT	CSVEGRGDSVNQPQHF
TRBJ1-2	NA	NA	18	TRBV15	TGTGCCACCAGCAGAGAGGGAGCGGGGTGGGGTGCTGACTATGGCTACACCTTC	CATSREGAGWGADYGYTF
TRBJ1-1	NA	NA	13	TRBV9	TGTGCCAGCAGCTACCGTACCGACACTGAAGCTTTCTTT	CASSYRTDTEAFF
TRBJ2-2	NA	TRBD2	17	TRBV9	TGTGCCAGCAGCGTATCCCCTAGCGGGGTTGACACCGGGGAGCTGTTTTTT	CASSVSPSGVDTGELFF
TRBJ2-2	NA	NA	14	TRBV19	TGTGCCAGTACGACAGATTCCAACACCGGGGAGCTGTTTTTT	CASTTDSNTGELFF